Listed below are T cell receptor beta chains from one sample, sequenced in a study of cytomegalovirus exposure and HLA in healthy donors. Sequenced by immunoSEQ multiplex PCR; TCRdb stores in-frame clones only, minus some. The profile shows tens of thousands of clones, more than 70% of them singletons. The sample taken for sequencing was PBMCs. These receptors were taken from a woman aged 18-35 years in good health and CMV-seronegative. The CDR3 runs from the conserved cysteine through the conserved F or W. The D gene is left open where the match is weak. A row's size may be missing; if present it is once, few, many or a size class.

D	V	size	J	CDR3	DNA
-	TRBV7-8	-	TRBJ2-1	CASSPKRTIHNEQFF	TGTGCCAGCAGCCCAAAGCGGACCATACACAATGAGCAGTTCTTC
-	TRBV7-9	-	TRBJ2-7	CASSQEAGIYEQYF	TGTGCCAGCAGCCAAGAGGCAGGGATCTACGAGCAGTACTTC
-	TRBV9	-	TRBJ2-3	CASSVRSSGTDTQYF	TGTGCCAGCAGCGTGAGGTCGTCGGGCACAGATACGCAGTATTTT
TRBD1	TRBV4-1	few	TRBJ1-1	CASYRTGPPDHAFF	TGCGCCAGCTATAGGACAGGGCCACCGGATCACGCTTTCTTT
TRBD2	TRBV4-1	-	TRBJ2-1	CASSQDQRGLAGLNEQFF	TGCGCCAGCAGCCAAGATCAGCGGGGACTAGCGGGACTCAATGAGCAGTTCTTC
TRBD1	TRBV15	-	TRBJ1-5	CATRADRVGQPQHF	TGTGCCACCAGGGCAGACAGGGTCGGACAGCCCCAGCATTTT
TRBD1	TRBV27	-	TRBJ2-1	CASSFGDRRSQFF	TGTGCCAGCAGTTTCGGGGACAGGCGGTCCCAGTTCTTC
TRBD1	TRBV29-1	-	TRBJ2-2	CSVVLTGDTGELFF	TGCAGCGTTGTCCTCACAGGGGACACCGGGGAGCTGTTTTTT
TRBD1	TRBV5-1	-	TRBJ1-5	CASSLSGTGSNQPQHF	TGCGCCAGCAGCTTATCCGGGACAGGTAGCAATCAGCCCCAGCATTTT
-	TRBV7-9	-	TRBJ2-7	CASSSTQENYEQYF	TGTGCCAGCAGCTCGACACAGGAAAACTACGAGCAGTACTTC
-	TRBV7-8	-	TRBJ2-1	CASSSSGEQFF	TGTGCCAGCAGCTCTTCAGGGGAGCAGTTCTTC
-	TRBV18	-	TRBJ2-1	CASSPPSVDNEQFF	TGTGCCAGCTCACCACCTAGCGTTGACAATGAGCAGTTCTTC
-	TRBV7-6	-	TRBJ2-5	CASSLIHGGGETQYF	TGTGCCAGCAGCTTGATTCATGGAGGAGGAGAGACCCAGTACTTC